The 29 T cell receptor beta chains below all came from one sample that was sequenced in a study of human T cells and chemical hapten exposure. TCRdb re-called the RACE reads with MiXCR, one entry per CDR3 protein. In the table there are over 35,000 distinct CDR3 sequences, roughly a tenth of which are singletons. Time point described: pre-sensitization, week 0. The treatment here: therapeutic diphenylcyclopropenone sensitization with weekly scalp DPC. The sample here was whole blood, taken in connection with sensitization to the hapten diphenylcyclopropenone (DPC). These receptors were taken from a young man with alopecia areata. Some clones in this sample may be carry-over from other donors' samples.

This clonotype was counted ten times or more. This CDR3 reads CASSLTTGETQYF. The CDR3 DNA is TGTGCCAGCAGCTTAACCACTGGAGAGACCCAGTACTTC. The chain uses TRBV7-3 and TRBJ2-5; D gene unclear. Trimming took 0 bases from V and 4 from J, leaving 6 bases between them. This CDR3 region has 13 residues. CDR1 SGHTA and CDR2 FQGTGA come from the germline V gene.

This clonotype occurred a few times. The V call is TRBV6-6, the J call TRBJ1-2; D is ambiguous. Germline V CDR1 and CDR2: MNHNY, SVGAGI (reference sequence). Trimming took off 4 bases at V and 4 bases at J, with 4 bases between the two ends. The CDR3 extends over 11 amino acids. DNA of the CDR3: TGTGCCAGCAGTTTCGTCTATGGCTACACCTTC. Protein product: CASSFVYGYTF.

This rearrangement joins TRBV5-1 to TRBJ1-6; 8 bases map to TRBD1. This CDR3 has 13 residues. Germline V gene sequence: CDR1 SGHRS, CDR2 YFSETQ. With 7 bases clipped from V and 9 bases from J, the junction kept 6 bases outside the gene matches. The CDR3: CASSGQGGSPLHF. The CDR3 DNA reads TGCGCCAGCTCCGGACAGGGTGGTTCACCCCTCCACTTT.

This clonotype appeared many times. The genes are TRBV28 and TRBJ1-5; D is perhaps TRBD1 (6 bases). V dropped 5 bases and J dropped 6 bases, with 14 bases sitting between them. This CDR3 is 14 amino acids long. Per the germline V gene, CDR1 is MDHEN and CDR2 is SYDVKM. The CDR3 nucleotides are TGTGCCAGCAGTACAGGGAAATGGAGTCAGCCCCAGCATTTT. It is translated as CASSTGKWSQPQHF.

The rearrangement joins TRBV20-1 to TRBJ2-3; TRBD2 matches 10 bases. CDR3 length: 16 residues. V gave up 3 bases and J gave up 1 base; unmatched junction bases: 7. Per germline, CDR1 DFQATT and CDR2 SNEGSKA (reference sequence). The CDR3 spells CSASTSGVSGTDTQYF. The CDR3 coding sequence is TGCAGTGCTAGCACTAGCGGGGTTTCTGGCACAGATACGCAGTATTTT.

This clonotype was recorded at least ten times. The gene calls are TRBV12-3 or TRBV12-4 and TRBJ1-2, with 9 bases that match TRBD1. V lost 5 bases to trimming and J lost 3 bases; unmatched junction nucleotides: 10. The CDR3 runs 16 residues. CDR3 in amino acids: CASSVQGAVGDYGYTF. For the CDR3, the DNA is TGTGCCAGCAGTGTACAGGGGGCCGTTGGGGACTATGGCTACACCTTC.

This clonotype showed up many times. The rearrangement uses TRBV4-2 and TRBJ1-6, with 7 bases fitting TRBD1. CDR3 length: 16 residues. Germline assignment: CDR1 LGHNA and CDR2 YNFKEQ. V lost 4 bases, J lost 0 bases, and 3 bases stayed unmatched. The DNA of the CDR3 is TGTGCCAGCAGCCGGGGGGACAGCTCCTATAATTCACCCCTCCACTTT. Translated: CASSRGDSSYNSPLHF.

The table lists this clonotype with many counts. V gene TRBV28 combines with J gene TRBJ2-7, with a tentative D call TRBD1 (6 bases). This CDR3 contains 13 residues. CDR1 is MDHEN, CDR2 SYDVKM, per germline. Between the trimmed V and J ends, which lost 5 bases and 5 bases, there was a span of 13 bases. For the CDR3, the DNA is TGTGCCAGCAGTCTCACAGGGAGCCACGAGCAGTACGTC. It yields the protein CASSLTGSHEQYV.

This chain uses TRBV21-1 with TRBJ2-1; the table gives TRBD2 as D, unverified against the DNA. TRBV21-1 has pseudogene status. CDR3 length equals 15 residues. The CDR3 protein is CASSSIAGVLDEQFF. The CDR3 nucleotides are TGTGCCAGCAGCTCGATAGCGGGAGTTCTGGATGAGCAGTTCTTC.

Ten or more counts support this clonotype. This rearrangement joins TRBV5-1 to TRBJ1-5, with a weak D call TRBD1 (5 bases). Trimming took off 4 bases at V and 4 bases at J, with 15 bases between the two ends. The CDR3 contains 15 residues. CDR1 and CDR2 from the germline V gene are SGHRS and YFSETQ. CDR3 DNA sequence: TGCGCCAGCAGCCCCGGGGGTATTCGGAATCAGCCCCAGCATTTT. It is translated as CASSPGGIRNQPQHF.

This clonotype was found a few times. The V call is TRBV27, the J call TRBJ1-1; D is possibly TRBD1 (5 bases). V was shortened by 6 bases and J by 2 bases, with 13 bases between the two germline ends. Germline CDR1 reads MNHEY; CDR2 reads SMNVEV (reference sequence). The CDR3 sequence is 14 residues long. CDR3 in amino acids: CASRGGVYNTEAFF. CDR3 nucleotide sequence: TGTGCCAGCAGGGGGGGGGTTTATAACACTGAAGCTTTCTTT.

This clonotype was observed many times. The chain combines TRBV9 with TRBJ2-7; the D gene is possibly TRBD2 (7 bases). CDR3 length: 16 residues. CDR1 SGDLS and CDR2 YYNGEE come from the germline V gene. Between the trimmed V and J ends, which lost 0 bases and 2 bases, there was a span of 15 bases. The DNA of the CDR3 is TGTGCCAGCAGCGTAGGGTCCCGGGGGGCGGCCTACGAGCAGTACTTC. Its translation is CASSVGSRGAAYEQYF. The entire variable domain, with the rest obtained from reference TRBV9 and TRBJ2-7, is as follows: DSGVTQTPKHLITATGQRVTLRCSPRSGDLSVYWYQQSLDQGLQFLIQYYNGEERAKGNILERFSAQQFPDLHSELNLSSLELGDSALYFCASSVGSRGAAYEQYFGPGTRLTVT.

The V gene is TRBV6-5, the J gene TRBJ2-1; 11 bases fit TRBD2. V lost 4 bases, J lost 4 bases, and 6 bases stayed unmatched. CDR3 length: 16 residues. CDR1 MNHEY and CDR2 SVGAGI come from the germline V gene. The CDR3 here is CASSSVLAGVYNEQFF. The CDR3 nucleotides read TGTGCCAGCAGTTCGGTACTAGCGGGGGTATACAATGAGCAGTTCTTC.

There are many counts of this clonotype. The CDR3 loop reads CAVSRRNEQFF. Written as DNA, the CDR3 is TGTGCCGTATCACGTAGGAATGAGCAGTTCTTC. The rearrangement uses TRBV6-2 or TRBV6-3 and TRBJ2-1; D unresolved. Germline-derived CDR1 and CDR2 are MNHEY and SVGEGT. The CDR3 has 11 residues. V dropped 11 bases and J dropped 7 bases, with 12 bases sitting between them.

This clonotype was seen at least ten times. The chain combines TRBV20-1 with TRBJ1-5; 8 bases fit TRBD1. This CDR3 is 16 amino acids long. The V gene's germline CDR1 is DFQATT and CDR2 SNEGSKA (reference sequence). The V and J ends lost 7 bases and 4 bases, in that order; junction bases with no gene match: 15. The CDR3 loop is CSVNLPGQGGNQPQHF. As DNA, the CDR3 is TGCAGTGTCAATTTGCCCGGACAGGGTGGGAATCAGCCCCAGCATTTT.

This clonotype was seen a few times. The V call is TRBV2, the J call TRBJ2-3, with unresolved D. Germline lookup yields CDR1 SNHLY and CDR2 FYNNEI. V lost 6 bases and J 8 bases, leaving 9 bases between the germline ends. The length of the CDR3 is 11 residues. The CDR3 sequence is CASSWESTQYF. In DNA, the CDR3 is TGTGCCAGCAGCTGGGAAAGTACGCAGTATTTT.

This clonotype was found a few times. The genes are TRBV29-1 and TRBJ2-5, with a weak D call TRBD1 (6 bases). The CDR3 length is 16 residues. Germline lookup yields CDR1 SQVTM and CDR2 ANQGSEA. The V end was cut by 1 base, the J end by 0 bases, with 15 bases between. The CDR3 here is CSVEGGVGGHQETQYF. Here the CDR3 DNA reads TGCAGCGTTGAAGGAGGAGTAGGGGGTCACCAAGAGACCCAGTACTTC. Filled out from reference TRBV29-1 and TRBJ2-5, the complete variable domain reads SAVISQKPSRDICQRGTSLTIQCQVDSQVTMMFWYRQQPGQSLTLIATANQGSEATYESGFVIDKFPISRPNLTFSTLTVSNMSPEDSSIYLCSVEGGVGGHQETQYFGPGTRLLVL.

The genes are TRBV6-1 and TRBJ2-1; maybe TRBD2 (5 bases). Germline V gene data show CDR1 as MNHNS and CDR2 as SASEGT. Trimming removed 6 bases from V and 9 bases from J, with 12 bases in between. The CDR3 is 12 amino acids. The DNA of the CDR3 is TGTGCCAGCAGAAACCCTGGGAGTGAGCAGTTCTTC. This gives the protein CASRNPGSEQFF.

The table lists this clonotype with a few counts. This chain joins TRBV6-6 and TRBJ1-1; unclear D gene. Germline V CDR1 and CDR2: MNHNY, SVGAGI (reference sequence). Trimming left V 6 bases short and J 6 bases short, with 14 bases between. The CDR3 extends over 13 amino acids. The CDR3 sequence is CASSRAEVAEAFF. In nucleotides, the CDR3 is TGTGCCAGCAGCCGGGCGGAGGTAGCTGAAGCTTTCTTT.

This clonotype has at least ten counts. The rearrangement joins TRBV6-5 to TRBJ2-3, with a weak D call TRBD2 (6 bases). V lost 2 bases and J 6 bases, leaving 21 bases between the germline ends. Germline CDR1 is MNHEY and CDR2 is SVGAGI. The CDR3 totals 17 residues. Here the CDR3 reads CASSYDPPRLGPDTQYF. The CDR3 nucleotides read TGTGCCAGCAGTTACGATCCCCCGAGACTAGGACCGGATACGCAGTATTTT.

This clonotype has just a few counts. This chain uses TRBV29-1 with TRBJ1-1; no reliable D call. The CDR3 totals 13 residues. Germline lookup yields CDR1 SQVTM and CDR2 ANQGSEA. Trimming stripped 1 base from V and 1 base from J, with 7 bases between. The CDR3 protein is CSVEGTQNTEAFF. CDR3 DNA sequence: TGCAGCGTTGAAGGCACACAGAACACTGAAGCTTTCTTT.

This clonotype was seen at least ten times. The chain joins TRBV7-2 to TRBJ1-5; no reliable D call. This CDR3 comprises 17 residues. V was trimmed by 0 bases and J by 5 bases, leaving 17 bases between them. Germline lookup yields CDR1 SGHTA and CDR2 FQGNSA. The CDR3 nucleotides read TGTGCCAGCAGCTTAGCTTCGGGGATCATGGGCTATCAGCCCCAGCATTTT. It yields the protein CASSLASGIMGYQPQHF.

This clonotype was seen many times. The chain links TRBV7-6 to TRBJ2-5, with 9 bases identical to TRBD1. The trim removed 5 bases at V and 3 bases at J, leaving 7 bases unmatched. Germline CDR1 is SGHVS and CDR2 is FNYEAQ. The CDR3 runs 15 residues. The CDR3 loop is CASSPSGQGKETQYF. The CDR3 nucleotides read TGTGCCAGCAGCCCCTCCGGACAGGGGAAAGAGACCCAGTACTTC.

In its sample, this clonotype was seen many times. CDR3 sequence reads: CASSRHRAGEETQYF. The DNA for the CDR3 is TGTGCCAGCAGCCGACACAGGGCTGGGGAAGAGACCCAGTACTTC. This chain joins TRBV7-4 and TRBJ2-5; a weak D match, TRBD1 (6 bases). V was clipped by 5 bases and J by 3 bases, with 16 bases between them. The germline gives CDR1 SGHVT, CDR2 SQSDAQ. The CDR3 sequence is 15 residues long.

J is TRBJ1-6 and V is TRBV5-1, with 7 bases lining up with TRBD1. The CDR3 consists of 14 residues. J was trimmed by 6 bases and V by 5 bases; bases with no gene match: 5. Germline V gene lookup returns CDR1 SGHRS and CDR2 YFSETQ. This CDR3 reads CASRAGTANSPLHF. CDR3 bases: TGCGCCAGCAGGGCCGGGACAGCTAATTCACCCCTCCACTTT.

This chain connects TRBV25-1 to TRBJ1-5; 8 bases are shared with TRBD1. The V gene end was trimmed by 2 bases and the J gene end by 0 bases; junction bases not matched to a gene: 6. The CDR3 is 17 amino acids. Germline values: CDR1 MGHDK, CDR2 SYGVNS. The chain's CDR3 is CASSENNDRGSNQPQHF. The CDR3 DNA is TGTGCCAGCAGTGAAAACAACGACAGGGGTAGCAATCAGCCCCAGCATTTT.

This clonotype was recorded many times. The CDR3 region is CASSQERGVRHADEQFF. CDR3 in DNA: TGCGCCAGCAGCCAAGAGAGGGGCGTCCGCCATGCGGATGAGCAGTTCTTC. V is TRBV4-3 and J is TRBJ2-1; D may match TRBD1 or TRBD2 (5 bases each). CDR1 is LGHNA and CDR2 is YSLEER in the germline V gene. V was shortened by 0 bases and J by 8 bases, with 20 bases between the two germline ends. The CDR3 is 17 amino acids.

By sample fraction, this clonotype is medium-sized (0.01 to 0.1%). The genes are TRBV29-1 and TRBJ1-5, with D possibly matching TRBD1 (6 bases). Per the germline V gene, CDR1 is SQVTM and CDR2 is ANQGSEA. V was trimmed by 5 bases and J by 3 bases, leaving 11 bases between them. This CDR3 contains 13 residues. The CDR3 DNA reads as TGCAGCGTTCGGGACAATCACAATCAGCCCCAGCATTTT. Protein product: CSVRDNHNQPQHF.

This clonotype was found a few times. V usage is TRBV20-1 and J usage is TRBJ2-7, with 9 bases identical to TRBD1. The V gene end was trimmed by 2 bases and the J gene end by 5 bases; junction bases not matched to a gene: 4. CDR1 is DFQATT and CDR2 is SNEGSKA in the germline V gene (reference sequence). The length of the CDR3 is 13 residues. The CDR3 DNA follows: TGCAGTGCTAGAACAGGGGGCAGAGACGAGCAGTACTTC. Translating it yields CSARTGGRDEQYF.